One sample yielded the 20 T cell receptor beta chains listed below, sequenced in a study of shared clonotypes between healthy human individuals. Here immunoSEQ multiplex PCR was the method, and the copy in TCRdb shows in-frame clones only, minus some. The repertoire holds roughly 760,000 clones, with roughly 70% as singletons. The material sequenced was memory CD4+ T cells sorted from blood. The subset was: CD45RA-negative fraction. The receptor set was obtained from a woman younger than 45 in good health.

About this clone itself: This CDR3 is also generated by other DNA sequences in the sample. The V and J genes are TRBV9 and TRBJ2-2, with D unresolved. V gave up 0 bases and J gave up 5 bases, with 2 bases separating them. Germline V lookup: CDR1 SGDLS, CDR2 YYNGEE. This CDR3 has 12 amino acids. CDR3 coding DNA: TGTGCCAGCAGCGTAGGGACCGGGGAGCTGTTTTTT. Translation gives CASSVGTGELFF.

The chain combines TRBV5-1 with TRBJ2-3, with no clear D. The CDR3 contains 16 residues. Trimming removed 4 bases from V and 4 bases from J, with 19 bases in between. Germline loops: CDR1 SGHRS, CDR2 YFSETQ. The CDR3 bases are TGCGCCAGCAGCCTGGAGACCAGCTCTTTTGCAGATACGCAGTATTTT. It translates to CASSLETSSFADTQYF.

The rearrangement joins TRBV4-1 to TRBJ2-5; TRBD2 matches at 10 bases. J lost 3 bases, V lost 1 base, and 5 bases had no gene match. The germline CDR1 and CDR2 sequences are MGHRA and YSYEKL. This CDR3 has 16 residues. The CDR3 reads CASSQGAGTSEETQYF. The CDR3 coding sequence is TGCGCCAGCAGCCAAGGTGCCGGGACTAGCGAAGAGACCCAGTACTTC.

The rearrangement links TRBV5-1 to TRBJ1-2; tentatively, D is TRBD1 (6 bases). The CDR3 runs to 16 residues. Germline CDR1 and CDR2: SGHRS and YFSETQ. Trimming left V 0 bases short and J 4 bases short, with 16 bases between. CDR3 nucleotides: TGCGCCAGCAGCTTGGGACAGGTTTTCGATCCCTATGGCTACACCTTC. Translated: CASSLGQVFDPYGYTF.

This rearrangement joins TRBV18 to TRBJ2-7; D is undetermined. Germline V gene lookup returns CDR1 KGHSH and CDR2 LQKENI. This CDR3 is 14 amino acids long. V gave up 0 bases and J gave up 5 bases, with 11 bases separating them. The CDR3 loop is CASSPPQPADEQYF. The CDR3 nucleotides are TGTGCCAGCTCACCACCGCAACCTGCCGACGAGCAGTACTTC.

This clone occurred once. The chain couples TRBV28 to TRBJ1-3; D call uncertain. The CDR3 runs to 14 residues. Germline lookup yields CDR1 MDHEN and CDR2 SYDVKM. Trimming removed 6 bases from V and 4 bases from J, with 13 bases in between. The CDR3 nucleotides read TGTGCCAGCAGATTCGGGCTTAGCGGAAACACCATATATTTT. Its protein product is CASRFGLSGNTIYF.

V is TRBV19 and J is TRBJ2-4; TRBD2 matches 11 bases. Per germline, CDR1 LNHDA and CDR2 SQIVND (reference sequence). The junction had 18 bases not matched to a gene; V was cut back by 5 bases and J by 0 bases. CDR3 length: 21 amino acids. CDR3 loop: CASSSTPATSGTLLAKNIQYF. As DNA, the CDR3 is TGTGCCAGTAGTTCCACCCCGGCGACTAGCGGGACACTCCTAGCCAAAAACATTCAGTACTTC.

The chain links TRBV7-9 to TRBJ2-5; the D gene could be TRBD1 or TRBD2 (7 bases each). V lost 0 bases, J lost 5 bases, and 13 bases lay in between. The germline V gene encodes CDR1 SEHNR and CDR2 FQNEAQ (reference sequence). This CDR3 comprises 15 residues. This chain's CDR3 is CASSLASRGGETQYF. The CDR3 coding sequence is TGTGCCAGCAGCTTAGCTTCCAGGGGGGGCGAGACCCAGTACTTC.

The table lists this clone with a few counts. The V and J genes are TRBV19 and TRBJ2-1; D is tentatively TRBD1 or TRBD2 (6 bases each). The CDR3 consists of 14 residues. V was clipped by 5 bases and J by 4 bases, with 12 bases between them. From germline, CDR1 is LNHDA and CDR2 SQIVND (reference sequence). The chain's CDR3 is CASSRGQGYNEQFF. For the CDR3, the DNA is TGTGCCAGTAGTCGGGGGCAGGGGTACAATGAGCAGTTCTTC. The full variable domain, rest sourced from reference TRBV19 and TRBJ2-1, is DGGITQSPKYLFRKEGQNVTLSCEQNLNHDAMYWYRQDPGQGLRLIYYSQIVNDFQKGDIAEGYSVSREKKESFPLTVTSAQKNPTAFYLCASSRGQGYNEQFFGPGTRLTVL.

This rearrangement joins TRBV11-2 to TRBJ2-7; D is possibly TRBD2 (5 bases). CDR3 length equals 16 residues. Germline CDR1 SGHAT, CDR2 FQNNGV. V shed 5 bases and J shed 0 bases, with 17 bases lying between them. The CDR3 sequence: CASSPQVSGFSYEQYF. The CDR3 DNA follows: TGTGCCAGCAGCCCCCAAGTTTCGGGGTTCTCCTACGAGCAGTACTTC. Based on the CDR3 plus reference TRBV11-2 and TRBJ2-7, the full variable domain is EAGVAQSPRYKIIEKRQSVAFWCNPISGHATLYWYQQILGQGPKLLIQFQNNGVVDDSQLPKDRFSAERLKGVDSTLKIQPAKLEDSAVYLCASSPQVSGFSYEQYFGPGTRLTVT.

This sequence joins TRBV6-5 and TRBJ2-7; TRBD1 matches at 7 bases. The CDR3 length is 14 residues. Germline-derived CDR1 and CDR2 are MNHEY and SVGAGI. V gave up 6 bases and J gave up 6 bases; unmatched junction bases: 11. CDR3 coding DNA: TGTGCCAGCAGGTATACGACAGGGTTGGGCGAGCAGTACTTC. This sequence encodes CASRYTTGLGEQYF.

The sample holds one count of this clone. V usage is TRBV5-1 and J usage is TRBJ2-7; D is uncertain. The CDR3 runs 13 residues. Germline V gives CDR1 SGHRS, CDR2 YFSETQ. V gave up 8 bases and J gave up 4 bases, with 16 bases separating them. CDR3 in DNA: TGCGCCAGTTTCACCCCTGGGCGATACGAGCAGTACTTC. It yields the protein CASFTPGRYEQYF.

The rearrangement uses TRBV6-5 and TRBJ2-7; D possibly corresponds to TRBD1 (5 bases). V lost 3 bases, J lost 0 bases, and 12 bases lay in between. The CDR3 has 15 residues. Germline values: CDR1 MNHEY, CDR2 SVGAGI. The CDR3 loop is CASSYGAALSYEQYF. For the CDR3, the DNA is TGTGCCAGCAGTTATGGGGCCGCGCTCTCCTACGAGCAGTACTTC.

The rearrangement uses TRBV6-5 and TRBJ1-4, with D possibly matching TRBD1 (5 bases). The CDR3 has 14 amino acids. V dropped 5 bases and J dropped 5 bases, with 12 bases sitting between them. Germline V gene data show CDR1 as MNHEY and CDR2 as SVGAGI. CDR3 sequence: CASSPWGKNEKLFF. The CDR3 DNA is TGTGCCAGCAGTCCTTGGGGGAAGAATGAAAAACTGTTTTTT.

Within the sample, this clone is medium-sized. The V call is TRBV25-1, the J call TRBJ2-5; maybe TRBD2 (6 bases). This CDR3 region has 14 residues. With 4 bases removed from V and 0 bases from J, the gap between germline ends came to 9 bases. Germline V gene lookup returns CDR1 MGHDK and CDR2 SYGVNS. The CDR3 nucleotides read TGTGCCAGCAGTGTGGGGGGTAACCAAGAGACCCAGTACTTC. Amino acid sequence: CASSVGGNQETQYF.

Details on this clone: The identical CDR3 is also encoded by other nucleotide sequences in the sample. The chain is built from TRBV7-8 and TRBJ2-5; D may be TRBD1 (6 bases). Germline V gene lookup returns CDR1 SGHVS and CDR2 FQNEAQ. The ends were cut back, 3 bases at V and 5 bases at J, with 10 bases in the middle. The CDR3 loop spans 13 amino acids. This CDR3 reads CASSFAGEETQYF. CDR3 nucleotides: TGTGCCAGCAGCTTCGCAGGGGAGGAGACCCAGTACTTC.

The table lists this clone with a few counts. The CDR3 region is CASSTRGRSNQPQHF. The CDR3 DNA follows: TGTGCCAGCAGTACCCGAGGCCGAAGCAATCAGCCCCAGCATTTT. The chain joins TRBV6-5 to TRBJ1-5; D gene uncertain. CDR1 and CDR2 (germline): MNHEY, SVGAGI. V lost 5 bases, J lost 1 base, and 12 bases lay in between. The CDR3 extends over 15 amino acids.

The CDR3 sequence is CASSRYGMGREQYF. Written as DNA, the CDR3 is TGTGCCAGCAGTCGCTACGGTATGGGTCGCGAGCAGTACTTC. The chain carries TRBV6-5 and TRBJ2-7, with D uncertain. V lost 5 bases, J lost 6 bases, and 17 bases lay in between. Per the germline V gene, CDR1 is MNHEY and CDR2 is SVGAGI. The CDR3 contains 14 residues.

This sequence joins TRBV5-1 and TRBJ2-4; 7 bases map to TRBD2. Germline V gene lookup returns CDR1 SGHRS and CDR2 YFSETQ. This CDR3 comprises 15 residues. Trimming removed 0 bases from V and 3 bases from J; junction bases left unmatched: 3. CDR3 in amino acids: CASSLAVAGKNIQYF. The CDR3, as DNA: TGCGCCAGCAGCTTGGCCGTAGCGGGCAAAAACATTCAGTACTTC.

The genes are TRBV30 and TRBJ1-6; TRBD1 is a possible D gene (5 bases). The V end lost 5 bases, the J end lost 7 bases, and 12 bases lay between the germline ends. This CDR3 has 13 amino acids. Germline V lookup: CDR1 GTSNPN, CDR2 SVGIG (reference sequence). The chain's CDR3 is CAWSLGGNSPLHF. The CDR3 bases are TGTGCCTGGTCCCTGGGGGGAAATTCACCCCTCCACTTT.